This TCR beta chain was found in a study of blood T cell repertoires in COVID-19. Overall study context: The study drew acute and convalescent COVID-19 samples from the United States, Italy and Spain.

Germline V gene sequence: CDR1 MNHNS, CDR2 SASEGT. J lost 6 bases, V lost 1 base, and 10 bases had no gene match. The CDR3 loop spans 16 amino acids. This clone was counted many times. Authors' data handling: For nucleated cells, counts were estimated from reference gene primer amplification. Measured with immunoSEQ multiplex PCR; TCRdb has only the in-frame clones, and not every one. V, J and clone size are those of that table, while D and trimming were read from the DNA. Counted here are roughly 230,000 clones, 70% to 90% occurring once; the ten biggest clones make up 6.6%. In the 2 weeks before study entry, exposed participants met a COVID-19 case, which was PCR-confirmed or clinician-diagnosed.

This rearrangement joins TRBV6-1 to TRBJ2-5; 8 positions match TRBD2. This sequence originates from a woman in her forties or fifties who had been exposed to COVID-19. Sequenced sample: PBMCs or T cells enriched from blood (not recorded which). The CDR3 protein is CASSEVGKRGLKTQYF. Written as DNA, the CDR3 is TGTGCCAGCAGTGAAGTGGGAAAGCGGGGGTTGAAGACCCAGTACTTC.